A single sample is the source of the 5 T cell receptor beta chains below, sequenced in a study of blood T cell repertoires in COVID-19. TCRdb's table, derived via immunoSEQ multiplex PCR, lists solely in-frame clones and lacks some. Altogether about 240,000 clones are present, 83% being singletons, with the ten largest covering 3% to 4.5%. The sequencing sample was made of PBMCs or T cells enriched from blood (not recorded which). These TCRs come from a woman aged 40-49 years who had been exposed to COVID-19.

Worth noting for this clone: Other nucleotide sequences from this sample produce the same CDR3. The chain joins TRBV14 to TRBJ1-3; D possibly corresponds to TRBD1 (5 bases). The CDR3 has 16 amino acids. Trimming pared 0 bases from V and 0 bases from J, leaving 9 bases between. Germline CDR1 SGHDN, CDR2 FVKESK. In nucleotides, the CDR3 is TGTGCCAGCAGCCAAGATAGGGGCACCTCTGGAAACACCATATATTTT. Encoded protein: CASSQDRGTSGNTIYF. Complete variable domain (other parts from reference TRBV14 and TRBJ1-3): EAGVTQFPSHSVIEKGQTVTLRCDPISGHDNLYWYRRVMGKEIKFLLHFVKESKQDESGMPNNRFLAERTGGTYSTLKVQPAELEDSGVYFCASSQDRGTSGNTIYFGEGSWLTVV.

This clone was recorded once. This chain connects TRBV19 to TRBJ2-5; 13 nucleotides align to TRBD2. The V segment lost 5 bases and the J segment 4 bases; nucleotides outside the gene matches: 4. The germline V gene has CDR1 LNHDA and CDR2 SQIVND (reference sequence). This CDR3 contains 15 residues. The CDR3 DNA is TGTGCCAGTAGTCCACTAGCGGGGGGGGGAGAGACCCAGTACTTC. Protein sequence: CASSPLAGGGETQYF.

The chain employs TRBV6-1 and TRBJ2-3; possibly TRBD1 for D (6 bases). CDR3 length: 18 amino acids. Trimming cost V 0 bases and J 4 bases, with 20 bases left between them. Germline V gives CDR1 MNHNS, CDR2 SASEGT. As DNA, the CDR3 is TGTGCCAGCAGTGAAGCGCTAGGGACAACCCGAGTAGCAGATACGCAGTATTTT. This sequence encodes CASSEALGTTRVADTQYF.

Many counts were recorded for this clone. The same CDR3 arises from other DNA sequences in this sample as well. The CDR3 DNA follows: TGTGCCAGCTCTTTGGGGGGTGGTGGAAACACCATATATTTT. Amino acids: CASSLGGGGNTIYF. The chain links TRBV2 to TRBJ1-3, with a tentative D call TRBD1 (5 bases). Looked up from germline, CDR1 is SNHLY and CDR2 is FYNNEI. V shed 8 bases and J shed 3 bases, with 14 bases lying between them. The CDR3 length is 14 residues. Combining the CDR3 with reference TRBV2 and TRBJ1-3 gives the whole variable domain EPEVTQTPSHQVTQMGQEVILRCVPISNHLYFYWYRQILGQKVEFLVSFYNNEISEKSEIFDDQFSVERPDGSNFTLKIRSTKLEDSAMYFCASSLGGGGNTIYFGEGSWLTVV.

This clone was found a few times. This chain joins TRBV6-5 and TRBJ1-5; 7 bases map to TRBD1. The CDR3 has 15 amino acids. The V gene's germline CDR1 is MNHEY and CDR2 SVGAGI. J was trimmed by 3 bases and V by 5 bases; bases with no gene match: 7. CDR3 protein: CASSTDRNLNQPQHF. The CDR3 coding sequence is TGTGCCAGCAGTACGGACAGGAACCTCAATCAGCCCCAGCATTTT.